This paragraph reports one T cell receptor (beta chain). Its antigen is undetermined. The sample originates from a study of radiotherapy plus CTLA-4 blockade in lung cancer. Points from the study as a whole: Radiotherapy with ipilimumab was followed by blood expansion of tumor-derived clones.

TCRdb's copy holds only in-frame clones and misses some; the assay was immunoSEQ multiplex PCR. The sample includes about 82,000 clones, more than 70% of them seen just once. V was trimmed by 3 bases and J by 5 bases, leaving 20 bases between them. Per the germline V gene, CDR1 is SGHVS and CDR2 is FQNEAQ. The CDR3 sequence is 16 residues long. Patients had chemo-refractory metastatic non-small-cell lung cancer and received focal radiation plus CTLA-4 blockade that used ipilimumab. This sequence joins TRBV7-8 and TRBJ2-7; D possibly matches TRBD1 or TRBD2 (7 bases each). The TCR originated in a human donor with non-small cell lung cancer that progressed on radiotherapy plus ipilimumab. The starting material was peripheral blood, obtained from a patient treated with radiotherapy plus ipilimumab. Here the CDR3 reads CASSFFPGGDVDEQYF. Here the CDR3 DNA reads TGTGCCAGCAGCTTTTTTCCAGGGGGGGATGTCGACGAGCAGTACTTC. The full variable domain, its missing parts supplied by reference TRBV7-8 and TRBJ2-7, is GAGVSQSPRYKVAKRGQDVALRCDPISGHVSLFWYQQALGQGPEFLTYFQNEAQLDKSGLPSDRFFAERPEGSVSTLKIQRTQQEDSAVYLCASSFFPGGDVDEQYFGPGTRLTVT.